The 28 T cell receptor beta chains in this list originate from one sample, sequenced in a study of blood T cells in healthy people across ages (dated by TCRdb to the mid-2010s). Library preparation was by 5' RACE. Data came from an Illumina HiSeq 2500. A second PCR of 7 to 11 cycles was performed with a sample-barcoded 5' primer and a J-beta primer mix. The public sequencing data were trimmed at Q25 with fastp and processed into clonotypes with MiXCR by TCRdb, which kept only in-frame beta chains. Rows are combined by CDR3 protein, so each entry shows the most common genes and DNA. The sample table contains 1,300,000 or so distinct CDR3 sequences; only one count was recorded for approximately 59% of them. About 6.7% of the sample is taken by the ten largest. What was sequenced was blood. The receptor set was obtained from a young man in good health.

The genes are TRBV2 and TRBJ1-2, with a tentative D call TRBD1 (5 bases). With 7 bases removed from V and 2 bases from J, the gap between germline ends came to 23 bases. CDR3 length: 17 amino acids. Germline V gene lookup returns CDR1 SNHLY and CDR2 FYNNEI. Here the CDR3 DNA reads TGTGCCAGCACCATCGGACGGGACCCCACACTCAACTATGGCTACACCTTC. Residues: CASTIGRDPTLNYGYTF.

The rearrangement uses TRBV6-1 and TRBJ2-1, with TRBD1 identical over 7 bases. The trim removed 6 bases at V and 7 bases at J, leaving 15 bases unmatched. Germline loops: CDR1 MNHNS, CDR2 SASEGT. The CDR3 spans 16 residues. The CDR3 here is CASRETRDSLRNEQFF. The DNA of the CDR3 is TGTGCCAGCAGGGAAACCCGGGACAGTCTACGTAATGAGCAGTTCTTC.

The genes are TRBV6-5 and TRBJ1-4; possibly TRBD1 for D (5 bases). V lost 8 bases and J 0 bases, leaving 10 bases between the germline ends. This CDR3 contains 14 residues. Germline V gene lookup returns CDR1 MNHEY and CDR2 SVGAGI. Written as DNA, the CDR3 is TGTGCCAGCGGGGACGGTGCAACTAATGAAAAACTGTTTTTT. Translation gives CASGDGATNEKLFF.

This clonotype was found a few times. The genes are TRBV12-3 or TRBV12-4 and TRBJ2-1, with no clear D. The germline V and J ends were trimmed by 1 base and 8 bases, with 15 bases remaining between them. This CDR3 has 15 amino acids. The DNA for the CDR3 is TGTGCCAGCAGTTTAGGGTGGGTGAGGCTTTATGAGCAGTTCTTC. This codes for CASSLGWVRLYEQFF.

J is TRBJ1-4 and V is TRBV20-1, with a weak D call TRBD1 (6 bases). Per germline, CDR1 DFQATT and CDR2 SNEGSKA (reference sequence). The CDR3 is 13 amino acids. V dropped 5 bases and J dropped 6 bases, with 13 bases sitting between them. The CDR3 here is CSAEGQPDEKLFF. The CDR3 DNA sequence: TGCAGTGCTGAGGGACAACCTGATGAAAAACTGTTTTTT.

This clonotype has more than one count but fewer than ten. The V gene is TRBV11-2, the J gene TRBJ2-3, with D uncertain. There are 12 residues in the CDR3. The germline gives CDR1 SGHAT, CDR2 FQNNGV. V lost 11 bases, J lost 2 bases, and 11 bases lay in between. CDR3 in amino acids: CAHGPNTDTQYF. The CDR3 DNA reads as TGTGCCCACGGACCCAACACAGATACGCAGTATTTT.

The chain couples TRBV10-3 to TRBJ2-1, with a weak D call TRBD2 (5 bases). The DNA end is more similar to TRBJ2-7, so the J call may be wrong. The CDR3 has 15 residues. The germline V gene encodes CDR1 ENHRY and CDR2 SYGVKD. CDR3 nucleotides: TGTGCCATCAGTGAGTCGAGGGTCAGCCTCAATGAGCAGTACTTC. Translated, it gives CAISESRVSLNEQYF.

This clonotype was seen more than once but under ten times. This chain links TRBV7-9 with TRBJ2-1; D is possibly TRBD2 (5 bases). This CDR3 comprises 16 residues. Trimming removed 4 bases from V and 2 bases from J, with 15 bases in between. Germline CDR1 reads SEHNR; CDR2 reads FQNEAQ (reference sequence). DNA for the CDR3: TGTGCCAGCAGCTCAGCCCTAGCAGGACCCTACAATGAGCAGTTCTTC. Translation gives CASSSALAGPYNEQFF.

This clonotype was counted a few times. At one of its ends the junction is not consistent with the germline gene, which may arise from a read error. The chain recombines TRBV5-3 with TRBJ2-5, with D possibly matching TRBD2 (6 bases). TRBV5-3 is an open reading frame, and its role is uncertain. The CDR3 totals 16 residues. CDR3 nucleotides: TGTGCCAGCAGCTTGGCCGTATGGGAGGAACACAATGAGCAGTACTTC. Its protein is CASSLAVWEEHNEQYF.

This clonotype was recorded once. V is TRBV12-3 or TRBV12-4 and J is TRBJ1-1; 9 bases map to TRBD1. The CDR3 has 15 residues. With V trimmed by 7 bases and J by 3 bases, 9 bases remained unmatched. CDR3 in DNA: TGTGCCAGCATTCACACAGGGGGCCGGTACACTGAAGCTTTCTTT. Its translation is CASIHTGGRYTEAFF.

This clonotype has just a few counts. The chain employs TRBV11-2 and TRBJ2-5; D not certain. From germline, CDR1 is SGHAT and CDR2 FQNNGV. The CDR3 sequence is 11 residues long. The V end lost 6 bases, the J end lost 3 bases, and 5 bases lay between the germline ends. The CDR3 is CASRLKETQYF. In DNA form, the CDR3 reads TGTGCCAGCAGGCTCAAAGAGACCCAGTACTTC.

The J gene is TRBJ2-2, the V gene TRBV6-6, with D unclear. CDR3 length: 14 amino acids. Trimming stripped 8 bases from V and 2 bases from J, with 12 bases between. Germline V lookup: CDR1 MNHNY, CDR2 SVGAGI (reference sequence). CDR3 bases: TGTGCCAGCGAGGAGCAGAAAAACACCGGGGAGCTGTTTTTT. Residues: CASEEQKNTGELFF.

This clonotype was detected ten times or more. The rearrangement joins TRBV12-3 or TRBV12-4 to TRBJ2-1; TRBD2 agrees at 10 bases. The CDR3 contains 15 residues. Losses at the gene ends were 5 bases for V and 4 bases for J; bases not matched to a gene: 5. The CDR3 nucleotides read TGTGCCAGCAGTCCAAGCGGGGGGGCTTACAATGAGCAGTTCTTC. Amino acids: CASSPSGGAYNEQFF.

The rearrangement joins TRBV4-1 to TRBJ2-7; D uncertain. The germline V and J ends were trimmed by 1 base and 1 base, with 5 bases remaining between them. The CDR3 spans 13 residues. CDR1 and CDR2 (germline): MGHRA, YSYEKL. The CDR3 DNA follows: TGCGCCAGCAGCCAAGGATGGTCCTACGAGCAGTACTTC. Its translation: CASSQGWSYEQYF.

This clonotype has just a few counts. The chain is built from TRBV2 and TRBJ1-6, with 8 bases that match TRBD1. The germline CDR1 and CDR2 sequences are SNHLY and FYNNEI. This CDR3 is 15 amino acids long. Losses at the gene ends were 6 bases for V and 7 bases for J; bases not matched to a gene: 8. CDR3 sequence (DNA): TGTGCCAGCAGCGCTAGGGGGACAGGAAATTCACCCCTCCACTTT. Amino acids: CASSARGTGNSPLHF.

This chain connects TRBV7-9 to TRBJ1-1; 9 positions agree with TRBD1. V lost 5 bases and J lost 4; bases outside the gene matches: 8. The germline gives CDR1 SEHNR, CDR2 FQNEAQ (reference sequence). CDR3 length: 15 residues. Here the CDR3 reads CASSAGQGRSTEAFF. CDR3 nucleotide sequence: TGTGCCAGCAGCGCGGGACAGGGAAGATCCACTGAAGCTTTCTTT.

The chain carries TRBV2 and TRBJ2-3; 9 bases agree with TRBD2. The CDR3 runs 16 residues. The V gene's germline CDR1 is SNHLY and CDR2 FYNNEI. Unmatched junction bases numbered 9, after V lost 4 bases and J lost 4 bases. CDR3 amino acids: CASSVTGLAAADTQYF. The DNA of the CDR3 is TGTGCCAGCAGTGTGACGGGACTAGCCGCCGCAGATACGCAGTATTTT.

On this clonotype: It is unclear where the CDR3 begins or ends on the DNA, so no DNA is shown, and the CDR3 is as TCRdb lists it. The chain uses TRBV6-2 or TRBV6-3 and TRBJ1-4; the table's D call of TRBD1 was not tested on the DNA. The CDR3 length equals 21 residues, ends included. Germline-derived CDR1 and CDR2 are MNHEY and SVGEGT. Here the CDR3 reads CASRNAEAFFGQGTRGEKLFF.

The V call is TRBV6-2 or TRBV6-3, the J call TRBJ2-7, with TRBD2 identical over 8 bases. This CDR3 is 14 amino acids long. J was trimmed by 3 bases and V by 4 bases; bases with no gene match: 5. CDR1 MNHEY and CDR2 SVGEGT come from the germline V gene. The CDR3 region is CASSFSGVNYEQYF. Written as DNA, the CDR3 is TGTGCCAGCAGTTTTAGCGGGGTGAACTACGAGCAGTACTTC.

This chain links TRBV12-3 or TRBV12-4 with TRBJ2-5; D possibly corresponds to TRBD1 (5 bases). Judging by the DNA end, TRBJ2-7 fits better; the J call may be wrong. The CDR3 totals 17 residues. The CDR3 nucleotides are TGTGCCAGCAGTTTAGGGCAGGGAAAAGGTATGATTTACGAGCAGTACTTC. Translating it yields CASSLGQGKGMIYEQYF.

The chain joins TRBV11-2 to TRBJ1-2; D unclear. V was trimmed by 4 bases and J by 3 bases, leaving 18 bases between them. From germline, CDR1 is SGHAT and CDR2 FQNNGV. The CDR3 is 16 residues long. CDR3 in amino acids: CASSSLHLSRDYGYTF. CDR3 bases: TGTGCCAGCAGCTCACTTCACCTCTCAAGGGACTATGGCTACACCTTC.

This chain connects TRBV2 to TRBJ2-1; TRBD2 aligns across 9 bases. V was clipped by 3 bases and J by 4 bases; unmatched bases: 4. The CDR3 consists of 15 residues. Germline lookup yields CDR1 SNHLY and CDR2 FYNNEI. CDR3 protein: CASSELAGLYNEQFF. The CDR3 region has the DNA TGTGCCAGCAGTGAGCTAGCGGGATTATACAATGAGCAGTTCTTC. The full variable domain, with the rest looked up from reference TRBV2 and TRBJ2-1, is EPEVTQTPSHQVTQMGQEVILRCVPISNHLYFYWYRQILGQKVEFLVSFYNNEISEKSEIFDDQFSVERPDGSNFTLKIRSTKLEDSAMYFCASSELAGLYNEQFFGPGTRLTVL.

CDR3 DNA sequence: TGTGCCAGCAGCCCGACGACTAGTCGGGAGACCCAGTACTTC. Translation: CASSPTTSRETQYF. The chain employs TRBV7-2 and TRBJ2-4; D perhaps matches TRBD2 (6 bases). The DNA end is more similar to TRBJ2-5, so the J call may be wrong. Germline CDR1 reads SGHTA; CDR2 reads FQGNSA. CDR3 length equals 14 residues.

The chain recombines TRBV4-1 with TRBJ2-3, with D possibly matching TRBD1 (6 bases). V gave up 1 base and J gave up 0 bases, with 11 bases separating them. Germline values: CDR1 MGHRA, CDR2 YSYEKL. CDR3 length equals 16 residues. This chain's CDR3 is CASSQGQGLSTDTQYF. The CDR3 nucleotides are TGCGCCAGCAGCCAAGGTCAGGGGTTAAGCACAGATACGCAGTATTTT.

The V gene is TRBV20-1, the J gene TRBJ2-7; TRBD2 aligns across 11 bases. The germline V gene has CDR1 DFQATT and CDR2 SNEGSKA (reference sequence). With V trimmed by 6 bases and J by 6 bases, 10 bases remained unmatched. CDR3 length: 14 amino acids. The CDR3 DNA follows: TGCAGTGCAAGACAAACTAGCGGGGGTGGCGAGCAGTACTTC. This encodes CSARQTSGGGEQYF.

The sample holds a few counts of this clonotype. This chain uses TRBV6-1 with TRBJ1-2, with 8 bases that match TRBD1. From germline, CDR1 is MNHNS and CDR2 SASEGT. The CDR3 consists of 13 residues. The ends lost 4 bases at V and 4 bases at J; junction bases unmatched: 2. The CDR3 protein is CASSADRGYGYTF. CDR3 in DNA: TGTGCCAGCAGTGCAGACAGGGGCTATGGCTACACCTTC.

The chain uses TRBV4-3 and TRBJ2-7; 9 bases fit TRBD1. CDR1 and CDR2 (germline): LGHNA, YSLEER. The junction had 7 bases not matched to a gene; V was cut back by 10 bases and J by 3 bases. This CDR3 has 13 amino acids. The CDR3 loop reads CATRGGQGYEQYF. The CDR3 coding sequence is TGCGCCACAAGAGGGGGACAGGGCTACGAGCAGTACTTC.

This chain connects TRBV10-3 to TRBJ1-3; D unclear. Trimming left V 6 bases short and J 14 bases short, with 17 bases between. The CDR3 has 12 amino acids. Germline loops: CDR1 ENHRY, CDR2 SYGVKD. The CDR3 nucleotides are TGTGCCATCAGACGGGCTTCAGCCCCCTTATATTTT. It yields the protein CAIRRASAPLYF.